The rows below give T cell receptor beta chains drawn from one sample of a study of shared clonotypes between healthy human individuals. The protocol was immunoSEQ multiplex PCR, while the TCRdb copy is restricted to in-frame clones and leaves out a portion. The sample yields some 2,500,000 clones, 93% seen once. Sequenced material: naive CD4+ T cells from PBMCs. These receptors all come from a man younger than 35 in good health. Some clones in this sample may be carry-over from other donors' samples. CDR3s include the opening cysteine and the closing phenylalanine or tryptophan. The order of the fields is CDR3 protein, clone size, V gene, J gene, CDR3 length. Clone size is not always given. Where it is, it says once, few, many or a class for expanded clones.

CDR3aa: CASRISLNYEQYF; abundance: .; v_gene: TRBV28; j_gene: TRBJ2-7; len: 13
CDR3aa: CASGLSGVGTQYF; abundance: .; v_gene: TRBV12-5; j_gene: TRBJ2-5; len: 13
CDR3aa: CASSLVGSREYF; abundance: .; v_gene: TRBV28; j_gene: TRBJ2-3; len: 12
CDR3aa: CAWSRGGTSGANVLTF; abundance: .; v_gene: TRBV30; j_gene: TRBJ2-6; len: 16
CDR3aa: CASSFSGQGNEQYF; abundance: .; v_gene: TRBV5-1; j_gene: TRBJ2-7; len: 14
CDR3aa: CASSLTGLSGGYIQYF; abundance: .; v_gene: TRBV7-3; j_gene: TRBJ2-4; len: 16
CDR3aa: CASRRTGGKENTEAFF; abundance: .; v_gene: TRBV7-2; j_gene: TRBJ1-1; len: 16
CDR3aa: CASSLGGALNYGYTF; abundance: .; v_gene: TRBV7-2; j_gene: TRBJ1-2; len: 15
CDR3aa: CASSPYEQYF; abundance: .; v_gene: TRBV25-1; j_gene: TRBJ2-7; len: 10
CDR3aa: CATSKGQGVGNEQFF; abundance: once; v_gene: TRBV15; j_gene: TRBJ2-1; len: 15
CDR3aa: CASSLRQPSYGYTF; abundance: .; v_gene: TRBV28; j_gene: TRBJ1-2; len: 14
CDR3aa: CASTFTGGPRETQYF; abundance: .; v_gene: TRBV9; j_gene: TRBJ2-5; len: 15
CDR3aa: CASSYPGWASTYEQYF; abundance: once; v_gene: TRBV6-6; j_gene: TRBJ2-7; len: 16
CDR3aa: CSAPTEKGQETQYF; abundance: .; v_gene: TRBV29-1; j_gene: TRBJ2-5; len: 14
CDR3aa: CAISEVGDRSFF; abundance: .; v_gene: TRBV10-3; j_gene: TRBJ1-1; len: 12
CDR3aa: CASSLVARWGEKLFF; abundance: .; v_gene: TRBV28; j_gene: TRBJ1-4; len: 15
CDR3aa: CASSLRDHGNEQFF; abundance: .; v_gene: TRBV27; j_gene: TRBJ2-1; len: 14
CDR3aa: CASRIGTSGSNEQFF; abundance: .; v_gene: TRBV27; j_gene: TRBJ2-1; len: 15
CDR3aa: CASGSRHGGNTEAFF; abundance: few; v_gene: TRBV6-1; j_gene: TRBJ1-1; len: 15
CDR3aa: CASRLGHLNTEAFF; abundance: .; v_gene: TRBV6-5; j_gene: TRBJ1-1; len: 14
CDR3aa: CASSYPSGTGELFF; abundance: .; v_gene: TRBV6-5; j_gene: TRBJ2-2; len: 14
CDR3aa: CSVEERRRRGAWQYF; abundance: once; v_gene: TRBV29-1; j_gene: TRBJ2-7; len: 15
CDR3aa: CSVETGYTDTQYF; abundance: .; v_gene: TRBV29-1; j_gene: TRBJ2-3; len: 13
CDR3aa: CASNGGSSTDTQYF; abundance: .; v_gene: TRBV28; j_gene: TRBJ2-3; len: 14
CDR3aa: CASTQSRGTQPQHF; abundance: .; v_gene: TRBV7-2; j_gene: TRBJ1-5; len: 14
CDR3aa: CASSYPRVGELFF; abundance: few; v_gene: TRBV6-5; j_gene: TRBJ2-2; len: 13
CDR3aa: CASSFSSGSGDTQYF; abundance: .; v_gene: TRBV7-2; j_gene: TRBJ2-3; len: 15